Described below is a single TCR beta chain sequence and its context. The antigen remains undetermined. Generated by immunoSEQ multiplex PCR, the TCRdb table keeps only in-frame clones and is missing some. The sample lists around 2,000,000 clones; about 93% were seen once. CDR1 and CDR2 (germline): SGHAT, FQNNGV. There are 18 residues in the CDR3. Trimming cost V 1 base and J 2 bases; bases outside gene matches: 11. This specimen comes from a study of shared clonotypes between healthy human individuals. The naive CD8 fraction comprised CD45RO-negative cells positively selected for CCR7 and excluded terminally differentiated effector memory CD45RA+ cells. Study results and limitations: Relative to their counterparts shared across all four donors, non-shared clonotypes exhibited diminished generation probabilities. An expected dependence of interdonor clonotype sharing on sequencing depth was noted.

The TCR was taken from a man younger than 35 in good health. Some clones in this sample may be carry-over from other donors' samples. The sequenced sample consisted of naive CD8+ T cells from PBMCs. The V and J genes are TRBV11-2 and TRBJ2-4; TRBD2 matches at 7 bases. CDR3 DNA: TGTGCCAGCAGCTTAGGGGGTTTGCGGGAGTGGTCCAAAAACATTCAGTACTTC. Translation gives CASSLGGLREWSKNIQYF. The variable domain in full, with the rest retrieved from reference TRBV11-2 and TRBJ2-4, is EAGVAQSPRYKIIEKRQSVAFWCNPISGHATLYWYQQILGQGPKLLIQFQNNGVVDDSQLPKDRFSAERLKGVDSTLKIQPAKLEDSAVYLCASSLGGLREWSKNIQYFGAGTRLSVL.